This T cell receptor (beta chain) was obtained from a study of shared T cell receptors in the human thymus. TCRdb's copy holds only in-frame clones and misses some; the assay was immunoSEQ multiplex PCR. This table has some 640,000 clones, more than 70% appearing once. There are 18 residues in the CDR3. Germline CDR1 LNHNV, CDR2 YYDKDF (reference sequence). The V end lost 0 bases, the J end lost 0 bases, and 15 bases lay between the germline ends. This same sample was also taken into another study, of human thymus T cells. That study reports: Corrective heart surgery yielded the resections from which the thymus tissue came. Apparent bias marked the V and J gene usage of thymic and blood repertoires. Thymic repertoires of unrelated individuals were reported in related research to overlap highly.

Sample: thymocytes. The TCR comes from a boy under two years old with a congenital heart defect. The rearrangement uses TRBV15 and TRBJ1-5, with D possibly being TRBD1 (5 bases). The DNA of the CDR3 is TGTGCCACCAGCAGAGACCGCCCGCAGGGATATAGCAATCAGCCCCAGCATTTT. Protein: CATSRDRPQGYSNQPQHF.